A selection of T cell receptor beta chains follows, all from one sample in a study of cytomegalovirus exposure and HLA in healthy donors. Sequencing used immunoSEQ multiplex PCR; TCRdb keeps in-frame clones, though not all of them. The top ten clones hold approximately 5% of a sample with under 150,000 clones, over 65% of them seen once. The sample consisted of PBMCs. The receptor set was obtained from a woman in her 30s in good health and CMV-seropositive. CDR3s include the opening cysteine and the closing phenylalanine or tryptophan. A D gene is named only where the DNA matches it firmly. Rows may omit the clone size; those that give it use once, few, many or a size class.

DNA,CDR3,V,J,D,size
TGCAGCGTTGATCGACAGCTGAACACTGAAGCTTTCTTT,CSVDRQLNTEAFF,TRBV29-1,TRBJ1-1,-,-
TGTGCCAGTAGTTCCAATCCCGATCCAGACAGGGAGAGTTATAGCAATCAGCCCCAGCATTTT,CASSSNPDPDRESYSNQPQHF,TRBV19,TRBJ1-5,TRBD1,-
TGTGCCAGTACGGCTAGCGGGGGGATCACAGATACGCAGTATTTT,CASTASGGITDTQYF,TRBV19,TRBJ2-3,TRBD2,-
TGTGCCAGTAGTATAGTTGCGGGCAGCTACACAGATACGCAGTATTTT,CASSIVAGSYTDTQYF,TRBV19,TRBJ2-3,-,-
TGTGCCAGTAGTACTAACAGGGTAGGCTACACCTTC,CASSTNRVGYTF,TRBV19,TRBJ1-2,-,few
TGTGCCAGTAGTTCCGGTATAGCCTACGAGCAGTACTTC,CASSSGIAYEQYF,TRBV19,TRBJ2-7,-,-
TGCAGCGTCGCAAGGGTGGGGGCCTTAACCTACGAGCAGTACTTC,CSVARVGALTYEQYF,TRBV29-1,TRBJ2-7,-,-
TGTGCCAGCCGACCCGCCGGGACACCGCAGTTCTTC,CASRPAGTPQFF,TRBV18,TRBJ2-1,-,-
TGTGCCAGCAGCTCTCAGGGTATCACAGATACGCAGTATTTT,CASSSQGITDTQYF,TRBV7-8,TRBJ2-3,-,-
TGTGCCGGATTACTAGCAGGAGAGACCCAGTACTTC,CAGLLAGETQYF,TRBV30,TRBJ2-5,-,few
TGTGCCAGCAGCGTAGCTACAACTAGCGGGAGGTTTGGGTACCAAGAGACCCAGTACTTC,CASSVATTSGRFGYQETQYF,TRBV9,TRBJ2-5,TRBD2,-
TGTGCCATCAGTGAATCGGCCGGGACAGGGGGCACAGATACGCAGTATTTT,CAISESAGTGGTDTQYF,TRBV10-3,TRBJ2-3,TRBD1,-
TGTGCCAGCTCACACGACAGAACGACAGGGGCGTGGAGCCCTGAAGCTTTCTTT,CASSHDRTTGAWSPEAFF,TRBV18,TRBJ1-1,TRBD1,-
TGTGCCAGCAGCTTTCCAACGGTACGCTATGGCTACACCTTC,CASSFPTVRYGYTF,TRBV5-5,TRBJ1-2,-,-
TGCGCCAGCAGCCAACAAAGGCGGGGCGAGCAGTACTTC,CASSQQRRGEQYF,TRBV4-1,TRBJ2-7,-,once
TGTGCCAGCACCAACCTGGGGCAGGGGGAAGCTTTCTTT,CASTNLGQGEAFF,TRBV9,TRBJ1-1,-,-
TGTGCCAGCAGCGTATTAGCGGGGGACGGGCACAATGAGCAGTTCTTC,CASSVLAGDGHNEQFF,TRBV11-2,TRBJ2-1,TRBD2,-
TGTGCCAGCTCACGGGGGACAGAGTTAAACTATGGCTACACCTTC,CASSRGTELNYGYTF,TRBV18,TRBJ1-2,TRBD1,-
TGTGCCAGCAGGGGACAGGGGGAAGTCGTTGGCTACACCTTC,CASRGQGEVVGYTF,TRBV6-5,TRBJ1-2,TRBD1,-
TGTGCCAGCTCACACTCCGGACAGGGGAACACTGAAGCTTTCTTT,CASSHSGQGNTEAFF,TRBV18,TRBJ1-1,TRBD1,once
TGTGCCAGCAGTTACTCGCTCGGTGACAGGAGCTACGAGCAGTACTTC,CASSYSLGDRSYEQYF,TRBV6-5,TRBJ2-7,-,-
TGTGCCAGCAGCTTGGGCTGGGACTTAAGTGAAAAACTGTTTTTT,CASSLGWDLSEKLFF,TRBV5-6,TRBJ1-4,-,few
TGTGCCAGCAGTTACTCGGGCCTAAACTATGGCTACACCTTC,CASSYSGLNYGYTF,TRBV6-5,TRBJ1-2,-,-
TGTGCCAGCTCACCCGGACTAGCGGGATACAATGAGCAGTTCTTC,CASSPGLAGYNEQFF,TRBV18,TRBJ2-1,TRBD2,-
TGTGCCAGCATTGGGGGGGCTGAAGCTTTCTTT,CASIGGAEAFF,TRBV2,TRBJ1-1,-,-
TGCGCCAGCAGCCAACCCACCGGGGGGGGCAACACTGAAGCTTTCTTT,CASSQPTGGGNTEAFF,TRBV4-1,TRBJ1-1,-,-
TGTGCCAGCAGTGGCCGGACAGGGGAATCTCACGAGCAGTACTTC,CASSGRTGESHEQYF,TRBV6-1,TRBJ2-7,TRBD1,few
TGTGCCAGTAGTACCCCAGACGGTGGGACACTCTATGGCTACACCTTC,CASSTPDGGTLYGYTF,TRBV19,TRBJ1-2,-,once
TGTGCCAGCAGCTTAGTGACTAGCGGACCCTACGAGCAGTACTTC,CASSLVTSGPYEQYF,TRBV7-2,TRBJ2-7,TRBD2,-
TGTGCCAGCAGCTTGAGGACAGGGGGCAACTATGGCTACACCTTC,CASSLRTGGNYGYTF,TRBV11-3,TRBJ1-2,TRBD1,-
TGTGCCAGTAGGGGACAGCCGACCTCTGGAAACACCATATATTTT,CASRGQPTSGNTIYF,TRBV19,TRBJ1-3,TRBD1,-
TGTGCCAGCGGGGGGATTACGAACACTGAAGCTTTCTTT,CASGGITNTEAFF,TRBV5-4,TRBJ1-1,-,-
TGTGCCACCAGCAGAGCCGCGACAATCTCCTACGAGCAGTACTTC,CATSRAATISYEQYF,TRBV15,TRBJ2-7,-,-
TGCGCCAGCTCCGACAGGGGGGGCACTGAAGCTTTCTTT,CASSDRGGTEAFF,TRBV10-2,TRBJ1-1,TRBD1,-
TGTGCCAGCAGCCACGGGACTAGCGGGAGAACCTACGAGCAGTACTTC,CASSHGTSGRTYEQYF,TRBV4-2,TRBJ2-7,TRBD2,-
TGTGCCAGCTCACCACCGGGCCAAAGGGAAAAACTGTTTTTT,CASSPPGQREKLFF,TRBV18,TRBJ1-4,-,-
TGCGCCAGCAGTGTCGGGACAGGGGACACCGGGGAGCTGTTTTTT,CASSVGTGDTGELFF,TRBV10-1,TRBJ2-2,TRBD1,once
TGTGCCAGCAGCACGGGGACTAGCGGGGGATTTAATGAGCAGTTCTTC,CASSTGTSGGFNEQFF,TRBV5-6,TRBJ2-1,TRBD2,-
TGTGCCAGCAGCCAAGGACTAGCCGTGCAGTACTTC,CASSQGLAVQYF,TRBV14,TRBJ2-7,TRBD2,-
TGTGCCAGCAGCGGAGCCGGGACTAGCGGGAGCTGGAATGAGCAGTTCTTC,CASSGAGTSGSWNEQFF,TRBV9,TRBJ2-1,TRBD2,medium-sized